This T cell receptor beta chain derives from a study of blood T cell repertoires in COVID-19. About the research overall: From the United States, Italy and Spain came samples of acute and convalescent COVID-19. The analysed material was cDNA or gDNA that came from T cells, B-cell-depleted T cells, or PBMCs.

Germline V gene lookup returns CDR1 DFQATT and CDR2 SNEGSKA (reference sequence). This CDR3 has 11 residues. The V gene lost 6 bases and the J gene lost 5 bases, with 11 bases spanning the gap. Donors of Cohort 3 who recovered were those that had two negative PCRs, clearance, or symptom resolution. This clone was picked up a small number of times. Study processing details: Estimation of nucleated cell counts relied on the amplification of reference gene primers. TCRdb's copy holds only in-frame clones and misses some; the assay was immunoSEQ multiplex PCR. V, J and clone size were drawn from that table, and D and trimming were deduced from the DNA. Of a few hundred thousand clones listed, approximately 75% were seen once; the top ten hold 7.5% to 10%.

Sequencing used PBMCs or T cells enriched from blood (not recorded which). The rearrangement uses TRBV20-1 and TRBJ2-7, with D possibly being TRBD2 (5 bases). The receptor comes from a middle-aged man who had recovered from COVID-19. The CDR3 DNA is TGCAGTGCGGAGTACGGGAACGAGCAGTACTTC. Translating gives CSAEYGNEQYF.